This T cell receptor beta chain appears in the sequencing data of a study of OX40 agonist ivuxolimab in advanced cancers. Study information: Hepatocellular carcinoma, melanoma, renal cell or head and neck cancer was diagnosed in the dose-escalation patients. Subjects had a mean age of roughly 60 years, with a range of about 20 to 85; around 84% were male.

General study points: Researchers report that CD8+ T cells had, on average, more expanded clones than CD4+.

The timepoints at which blood was sampled were baseline, cycle 4 day 1, and cycle 7 day 1. Sequencing was performed with immunoSEQ multiplex PCR; in TCRdb, only in-frame clones are kept and a portion is missing. The data show approximately 77,000 clones, less than 95% seen once. Remarks on this clone: Its antigen is as yet unknown.

CDR1 is SGHRS, CDR2 YFSETQ, per germline. There are 15 residues in the CDR3. V gave up 4 bases and J gave up 8 bases, with 19 bases separating them. The sequence came from an adult with an advanced solid tumor such as melanoma, head and neck, liver or kidney cancer. V and J are TRBV5-1 and TRBJ2-1; D tentatively reads TRBD1 or TRBD2 (5 bases each). Sequenced here: CD4+ or CD8+ T cells sorted from blood, sampled in a trial of the OX40 agonist ivuxolimab. The CDR3 bases are TGCGCCAGCAGCGGTGGGGACCCAACCATCCATGAGCAGTTCTTC. It specifies CASSGGDPTIHEQFF.